Detailed here is one T cell receptor beta chain. The antigen remains undetermined. The data belong to a study of T cell responses to AZD1222 COVID-19 vaccine. The wider study: Second-dose groups at about 4 or about 12 weeks were pooled. Overall study results and limits: CD4 TCRs associated with vaccination spanned spike, dominating at 160-218 and 743-854. Only a handful of people who got AZD1222 tested seropositive at baseline.

The CDR3 consists of 13 residues. Germline CDR1 reads MNHEY; CDR2 reads SVGAGI. Trimming removed 6 bases from V and 4 bases from J, with 10 bases in between. Data came from immunoSEQ multiplex PCR; TCRdb stores just in-frame clones and leaves some out. Among about 140,000 clones, around 91% were seen once, and the ten largest hold approximately 4.5%. The chain couples TRBV6-5 to TRBJ1-5, with no clear D. Sequences were derived from peripheral blood, sampled on day 0 of AZD1222 vaccination. This TCR was recovered from an adult in good health. CDR3 bases: TGTGCCAGCAGGTTGGCAGAAAATCAGCCCCAGCATTTT. Protein sequence: CASRLAENQPQHF.